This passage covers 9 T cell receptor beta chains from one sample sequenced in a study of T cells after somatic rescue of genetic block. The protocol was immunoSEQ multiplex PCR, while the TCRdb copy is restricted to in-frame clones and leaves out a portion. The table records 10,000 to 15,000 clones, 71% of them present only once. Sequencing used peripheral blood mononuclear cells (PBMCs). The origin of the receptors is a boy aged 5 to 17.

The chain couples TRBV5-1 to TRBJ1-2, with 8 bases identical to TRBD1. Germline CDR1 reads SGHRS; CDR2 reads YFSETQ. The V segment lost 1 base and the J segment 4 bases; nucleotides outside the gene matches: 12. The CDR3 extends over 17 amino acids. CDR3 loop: CASSLRTGPDGSYGYTF. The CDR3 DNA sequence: TGCGCCAGCAGCTTGAGGACAGGGCCTGATGGATCCTATGGCTACACCTTC.

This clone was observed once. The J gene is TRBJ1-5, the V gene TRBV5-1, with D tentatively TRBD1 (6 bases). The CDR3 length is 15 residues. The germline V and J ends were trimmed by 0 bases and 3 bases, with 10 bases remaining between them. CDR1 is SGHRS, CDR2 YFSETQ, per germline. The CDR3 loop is CASSLVGGNNQPQHF. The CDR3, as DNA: TGCGCCAGCAGCTTGGTAGGGGGGAACAATCAGCCCCAGCATTTT.

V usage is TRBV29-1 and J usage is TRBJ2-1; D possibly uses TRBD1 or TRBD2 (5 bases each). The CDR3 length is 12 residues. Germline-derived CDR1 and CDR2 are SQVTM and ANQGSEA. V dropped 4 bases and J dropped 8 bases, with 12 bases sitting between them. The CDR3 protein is CSVARAGDEQFF. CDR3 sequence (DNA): TGCAGCGTTGCCAGGGCCGGGGATGAGCAGTTCTTC.

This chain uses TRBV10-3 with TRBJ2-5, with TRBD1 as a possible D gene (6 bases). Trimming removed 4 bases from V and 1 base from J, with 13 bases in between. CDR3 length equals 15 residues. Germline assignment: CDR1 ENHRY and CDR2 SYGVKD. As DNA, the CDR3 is TGTGCCATCAGTGCACGATGGGACACCCAAGAGACCCAGTACTTC. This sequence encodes CAISARWDTQETQYF.

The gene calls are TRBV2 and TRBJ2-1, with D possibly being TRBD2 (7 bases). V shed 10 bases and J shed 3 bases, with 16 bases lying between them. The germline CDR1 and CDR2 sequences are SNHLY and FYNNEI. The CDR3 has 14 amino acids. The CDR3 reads CANRRGAVYNEQFF. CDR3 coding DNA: TGTGCCAACCGACGGGGGGCCGTCTACAATGAGCAGTTCTTC.

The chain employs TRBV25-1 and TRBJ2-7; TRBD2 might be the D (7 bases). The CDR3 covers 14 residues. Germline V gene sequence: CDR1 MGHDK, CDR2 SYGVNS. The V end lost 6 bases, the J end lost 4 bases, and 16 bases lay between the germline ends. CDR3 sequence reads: CASSMGGRRYEQYF. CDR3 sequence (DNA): TGTGCCAGCAGCATGGGGGGGCGCCGGTACGAGCAGTACTTC.

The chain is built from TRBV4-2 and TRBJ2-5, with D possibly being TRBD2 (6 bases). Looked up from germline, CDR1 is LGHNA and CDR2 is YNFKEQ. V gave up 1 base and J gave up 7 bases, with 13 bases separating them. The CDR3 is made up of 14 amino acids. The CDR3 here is CASSQAIQEGTQYF. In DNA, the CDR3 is TGTGCCAGCAGCCAAGCTATACAGGAGGGGACCCAGTACTTC.

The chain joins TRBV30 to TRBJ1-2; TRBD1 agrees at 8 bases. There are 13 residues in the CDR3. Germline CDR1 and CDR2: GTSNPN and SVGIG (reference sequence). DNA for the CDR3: TGTGTTGCGTCCGACAGGGGTACCTATGGCTACACCTTC. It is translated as CVASDRGTYGYTF.

CDR3 sequence (DNA): TGTGCCAGCAGTTGGGGACAACATCCATCTACAGATACGCAGTATTTT. This codes for CASSWGQHPSTDTQYF. J is TRBJ2-3 and V is TRBV27, with D maybe TRBD1 (6 bases). V was pared by 4 bases and J by 3 bases, with 17 bases between. CDR3 length: 16 amino acids. Germline CDR1 MNHEY, CDR2 SMNVEV (reference sequence).